This record concerns one T cell receptor (beta chain) sequence. Trimming took off 3 bases at V and 4 bases at J, with 5 bases between the two ends. CDR1 is SEHNR and CDR2 is FQNEAQ in the germline V gene (reference sequence). CDR3 size: 12 residues. These data are taken from a study of blood T cell repertoires in COVID-19. On the study more broadly: Samples of COVID-19 (acute and convalescent) were obtained from the United States, Italy and Spain. T cells, B-cell-depleted T cells, or PBMCs provided the cDNA or gDNA that served as material.

Produced via immunoSEQ multiplex PCR; TCRdb's table is partial and in-frame only. The table records about 90,000 clones, approximately 86% of them present only once. The source of this sequence is a man at least 80 years old with acute or convalescent COVID-19. What was sequenced was peripheral blood. V and J are TRBV7-9 and TRBJ2-3; no reliable D call. DNA of the CDR3: TGTGCCAGCAGCTTTCGAGCAGATACGCAGTATTTT. It yields the protein CASSFRADTQYF.